The rows below give T cell receptor beta chains drawn from one sample of a study of OX40 agonist ivuxolimab in advanced cancers. Only in-frame clones appear in the TCRdb table, and some are missing; sequencing was by immunoSEQ multiplex PCR. The profile shows about 92,000 clones, roughly 90% of them singletons. The specimen was CD4+ or CD8+ T cells sorted from blood, collected in a trial of the OX40 agonist ivuxolimab. These receptors were taken from an adult with an advanced solid tumor such as melanoma, head and neck, liver or kidney cancer. Each CDR3 is given with its conserved first and last residue. D genes are given only for firm matches. Size is stated for part of the rows, as once, few or many counts, or as a class when the clone is expanded.

TRBD1,.,TRBJ1-4,TRBV19,CASKRGGTGGEKLFF,TGTGCCAGTAAGAGAGGCGGGACAGGGGGTGAAAAACTGTTTTTT
.,.,TRBJ1-1,TRBV6-4,CASSDSTGGNTEAFF,TGTGCCAGCAGTGACTCGACGGGGGGAAACACTGAAGCTTTCTTT
TRBD2,.,TRBJ2-1,TRBV18,CASSPPGLARDEQFF,TGTGCCAGCTCACCCCCGGGACTAGCCCGGGATGAGCAGTTCTTC
TRBD1,few,TRBJ1-5,TRBV2,CASTGQGLDQPQHF,TGTGCCAGCACGGGACAGGGGCTTGATCAGCCCCAGCATTTT
.,.,TRBJ2-5,TRBV7-6,CASSSGEPQETQYF,TGTGCCAGCAGCTCGGGAGAACCCCAAGAGACCCAGTACTTC
.,once,TRBJ1-3,TRBV9,CASSVGLTSGNTIYF,TGTGCCAGCAGCGTAGGACTGACCTCTGGAAACACCATATATTTT
.,.,TRBJ2-7,TRBV29-1,CSVSLEIFSEQYF,TGCAGCGTTAGCCTAGAGATATTTAGCGAGCAGTACTTC
TRBD2,.,TRBJ2-7,TRBV19,CASSTIAGGPYEQYF,TGTGCCAGTAGTACAATAGCGGGAGGGCCCTACGAGCAGTACTTC
.,.,TRBJ2-5,TRBV6-1,CASSVSGTPPQETQYF,TGTGCCAGCAGTGTCTCCGGGACTCCACCTCAAGAGACCCAGTACTTC
.,.,TRBJ1-4,TRBV27,CASSDLGSNEKLFF,TGTGCCAGCAGTGATCTGGGTAGTAATGAAAAACTGTTTTTT
.,.,TRBJ2-5,TRBV5-1,CASSLLRQNQETQYF,TGCGCCAGCAGCTTGTTGCGACAGAACCAAGAGACCCAGTACTTC
TRBD2,.,TRBJ2-5,TRBV5-6,CASSLLAGGETQYF,TGTGCCAGCAGCTTACTAGCGGGAGGGGAGACCCAGTACTTC
.,.,TRBJ2-7,TRBV7-8,CASSQGWGRGYEQYF,TGTGCCAGCAGCCAAGGATGGGGGAGGGGGTACGAGCAGTACTTC
.,.,TRBJ2-7,TRBV7-2,CASSFTRDRYEQYF,TGTGCCAGCAGCTTCACCCGAGATCGGTACGAGCAGTACTTC
TRBD2,.,TRBJ2-5,TRBV18,CASSGTSGETQYF,TGTGCCAGCTCCGGGACTAGCGGGGAGACCCAGTACTTC
TRBD1,.,TRBJ1-1,TRBV5-4,CASSSLQGGRMNTEAFF,TGTGCCAGCAGCTCCCTACAGGGGGGACGAATGAACACTGAAGCTTTCTTT
.,.,TRBJ2-7,TRBV2,CASSESGYEQYF,TGTGCCAGCAGTGAGTCTGGCTACGAGCAGTACTTC
.,.,TRBJ2-7,TRBV29-1,CSVSLGDGREQYF,TGCAGCGTCTCATTAGGGGATGGGCGCGAGCAGTACTTC
.,.,TRBJ2-1,TRBV19,CASTPGLALLEQFF,TGTGCCAGTACTCCGGGCTTAGCTCTGTTGGAGCAGTTCTTC
.,.,TRBJ2-6,TRBV27,CASSLRWTGANVLTF,TGTGCCAGCAGTTTACGGTGGACTGGGGCCAACGTCCTGACTTTC
TRBD2,.,TRBJ2-1,TRBV12-5,CASGSGTTPYNEQFF,TGTGCTAGTGGCTCCGGGACTACCCCTTACAATGAGCAGTTCTTC
.,.,TRBJ1-1,TRBV11-2,CASSSQGGTEAFF,TGTGCCAGCAGCTCCCAAGGGGGCACTGAAGCTTTCTTT
TRBD2,.,TRBJ2-1,TRBV5-4,CASSLGGRGTYNEQFF,TGTGCCAGCAGCTTGGGCGGGAGGGGGACCTACAATGAGCAGTTCTTC
.,.,TRBJ2-7,TRBV18,CASALGKSYEQYF,TGTGCCAGCGCGCTAGGGAAATCCTACGAGCAGTACTTC
TRBD2,.,TRBJ2-1,TRBV5-1,CASTLLAGDGEQFF,TGCGCCAGCACCCTACTAGCGGGAGACGGTGAGCAGTTCTTC
.,.,TRBJ2-5,TRBV5-4,CASSLQGLRQETQYF,TGTGCCAGCAGCTTACAGGGTTTAAGACAAGAGACCCAGTACTTC
TRBD2,.,TRBJ2-1,TRBV11-2,CASSLRAGGTYNEQFF,TGTGCCAGCAGCCTACGAGCGGGAGGCACCTACAATGAGCAGTTCTTC
.,.,TRBJ2-7,TRBV6-5,CASRLQVVHEQYF,TGTGCCAGCAGACTACAGGTTGTCCACGAGCAGTACTTC
TRBD2,.,TRBJ2-1,TRBV7-3,CASSPPAGGGYNEQFF,TGTGCCAGCAGCCCCCCAGCGGGAGGGGGGTACAATGAGCAGTTCTTC
.,.,TRBJ2-7,TRBV4-3,CASSQEITWGSYEQYF,TGCGCCAGCAGCCAAGAAATCACCTGGGGCTCCTACGAGCAGTACTTC
.,.,TRBJ1-1,TRBV6-1,CASSEALITENTEAFF,TGTGCCAGCAGTGAAGCGCTGATCACGGAGAACACTGAAGCTTTCTTT
.,.,TRBJ2-7,TRBV28,CASSPFPVRAYEQYF,TGTGCCAGCTCCCCCTTCCCCGTGCGCGCCTACGAGCAGTACTTC
.,.,TRBJ2-1,TRBV6-1,CASARSYNEQFF,TGTGCCAGCGCCAGGAGCTACAATGAGCAGTTCTTC
.,.,TRBJ2-2,TRBV7-8,CASSLAAQVGANTGELFF,TGTGCCAGCAGCTTAGCGGCACAGGTAGGCGCGAACACCGGGGAGCTGTTTTTT
TRBD2,.,TRBJ2-7,TRBV7-6,CASSPTSGPYEQYF,TGTGCCAGCAGCCCTACTAGCGGTCCCTACGAGCAGTACTTC
TRBD1,once,TRBJ2-7,TRBV7-2,CASSQFQGASGYEQYF,TGTGCCAGCAGCCAATTCCAGGGGGCGTCGGGCTACGAGCAGTACTTC
.,.,TRBJ1-1,TRBV9,CASSTGPDIYTEAFF,TGTGCCAGCAGCACGGGACCCGACATATACACTGAAGCTTTCTTT
.,.,TRBJ2-1,TRBV7-2,CASSLVNYNEQFF,TGTGCCAGCAGCTTAGTCAATTACAATGAGCAGTTCTTC
.,.,TRBJ1-2,TRBV28,CASSLGGREDYGYTF,TGTGCCAGCAGTTTAGGAGGGAGGGAGGACTATGGCTACACCTTC
.,.,TRBJ2-2,TRBV5-6,CASSLRPAGTGELFF,TGTGCCAGCAGCTTGAGACCGGCGGGCACCGGGGAGCTGTTTTTT